The clone carrying this T cell receptor beta chain was counted many times. The antigen remains unidentified. This sample is drawn from a study of CD8 T cells in ankylosing spondylitis. Study-wide points: Significantly higher representation of disease-linked clones was reported for matched ankylosing spondylitis synovial fluid. Some motif variants had been reported before (in reactive arthritis synovial fluid and blood). Characteristic, it appeared, of ankylosing spondylitis blood was a TCR beta motif of fewer than 10 highly homologous variants.

Each CDR3 protein gets one entry after TCRdb re-called the 5' RACE reads with MiXCR. The sample has some 270,000 distinct CDR3 sequences, over 15% seen once. Germline V lookup: CDR1 MNHEY, CDR2 SMNVEV (reference sequence). V was trimmed by 2 bases and J by 5 bases, leaving 9 bases between them. The CDR3 has 14 residues. V is TRBV27 and J is TRBJ2-2; D uncertain. Sequencing input: blood, either unsorted or a sorted T cell fraction (not recorded which). The receptor was derived from a male donor with ankylosing spondylitis or in good health (not recorded which). CDR3 loop: CASSLQAGTGELFF. The CDR3 nucleotides read TGTGCCAGCAGTTTACAGGCCGGGACCGGGGAGCTGTTTTTT.